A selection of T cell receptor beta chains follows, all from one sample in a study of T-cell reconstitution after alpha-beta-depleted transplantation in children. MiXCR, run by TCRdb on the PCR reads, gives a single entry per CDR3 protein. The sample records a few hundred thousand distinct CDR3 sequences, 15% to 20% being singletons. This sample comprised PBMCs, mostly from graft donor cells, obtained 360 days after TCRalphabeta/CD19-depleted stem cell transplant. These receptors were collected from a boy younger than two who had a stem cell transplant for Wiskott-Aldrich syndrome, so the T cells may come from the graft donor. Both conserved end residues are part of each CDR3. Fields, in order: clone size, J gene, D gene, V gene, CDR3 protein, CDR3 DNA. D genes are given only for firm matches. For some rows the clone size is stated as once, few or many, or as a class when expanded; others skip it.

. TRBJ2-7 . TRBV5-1 CASSPGKSGRVTYEQYF TGCGCCAGCAGTCCTGGGAAATCGGGAAGAGTAACCTACGAGCAGTACTTC
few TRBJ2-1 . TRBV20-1 CSASPPEGDEFF TGCAGTGCTAGCCCCCCTGAAGGAGATGAGTTCTTC
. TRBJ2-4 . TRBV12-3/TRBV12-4 CASRPRTEKNIQYF TGTGCCAGCAGACCCCGGACAGAGAAAAACATTCAGTACTTC
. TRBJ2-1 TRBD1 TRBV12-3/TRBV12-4 CASSLTGRYNEQFF TGTGCCAGCAGTTTGACAGGGAGATACAATGAGCAGTTCTTC
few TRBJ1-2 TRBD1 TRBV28 CASSLVNRGFYGYTF TGTGCCAGCAGTTTAGTTAACAGGGGGTTCTATGGCTACACCTTC
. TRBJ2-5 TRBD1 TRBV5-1 CASSFRGQGRKTQYF TGCGCCAGCAGCTTTCGGGGACAGGGGCGGAAGACCCAGTACTTC
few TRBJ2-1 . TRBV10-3 CAISEPHPENRNEQFF TGTGCCATCAGTGAGCCCCATCCGGAAAATCGCAATGAGCAGTTCTTC
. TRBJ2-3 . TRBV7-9 CASSSRGASTDTQYF TGTGCCAGCAGCTCCCGGGGCGCTAGCACAGATACGCAGTATTTT
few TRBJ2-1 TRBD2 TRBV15 CATSHEPGLAVYNEQFF TGTGCCACCAGTCATGAACCGGGACTAGCGGTTTACAATGAGCAGTTCTTC
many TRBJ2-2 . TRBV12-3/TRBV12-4 CASSPRPATNTGELFF TGTGCCAGCAGCCCGAGGCCAGCTACTAACACCGGGGAGCTGTTTTTT
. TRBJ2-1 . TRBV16 CASSPVLGGLYNEQFF TGTGCCAGCAGCCCCGTCCTGGGGGGGCTCTACAATGAGCAGTTCTTC
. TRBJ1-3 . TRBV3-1 CASSQQPEGAGNTIYF TGTGCCAGCAGCCAACAACCCGAGGGGGCTGGAAACACCATATATTTT
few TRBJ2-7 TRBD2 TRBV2 CASSRLAGAIYEQYF TGTGCCAGCAGTCGACTAGCGGGGGCCATCTACGAGCAGTACTTC
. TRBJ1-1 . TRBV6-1 CASSPRGSTEAFF TGTGCCAGCAGCCCCCGGGGGAGCACTGAAGCTTTCTTT
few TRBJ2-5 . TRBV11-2 CASSPQYGQETQYF TGTGCCAGCAGCCCACAATACGGGCAAGAGACCCAGTACTTC
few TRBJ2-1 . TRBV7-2 CASSLGGATYNEQFF TGTGCCAGCAGCTTAGGGGGGGCCACCTACAATGAGCAGTTCTTC
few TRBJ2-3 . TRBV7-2 CASSPTLGTDTQYF TGTGCCAGCAGCCCTACCTTAGGTACAGATACGCAGTATTTT
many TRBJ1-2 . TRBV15 CATSPGRLYGYTF TGTGCCACCAGCCCGGGACGCCTCTATGGCTACACCTTC
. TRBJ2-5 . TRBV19 CASQGWEQETQYF TGTGCCAGTCAGGGGTGGGAACAAGAGACCCAGTACTTC
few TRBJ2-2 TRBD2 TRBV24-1 CATEKRGGIGELFF TGTGCCACCGAAAAACGGGGGGGAATCGGGGAGCTGTTTTTT
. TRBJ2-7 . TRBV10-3 CAISGGPYEQYF TGTGCCATCAGTGGAGGTCCTTACGAGCAGTACTTC
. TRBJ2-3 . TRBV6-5 CASSRRGDTQYF TGTGCCAGCAGTCGCAGGGGAGATACGCAGTATTTT
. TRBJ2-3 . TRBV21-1 CASSYLTAGGTSGSPRTDTQYF TGTGCCAGCAGCTACCTAACAGCAGGAGGGACTAGCGGATCTCCCCGCACAGATACGCAGTATTTT
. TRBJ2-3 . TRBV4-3 CASSQDGAPSTDTQYF TGCGCCAGCAGCCAAGACGGAGCGCCTAGCACAGATACGCAGTATTTT
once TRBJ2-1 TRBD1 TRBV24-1 CATSDFPGTGGSTHEQFF TGTGCCACCAGTGATTTCCCCGGGACAGGAGGTTCCACACATGAGCAGTTCTTC